Listed here are 13 T cell receptor beta chains from one sample, sequenced in a study of blood T cell repertoires in COVID-19. Profiling relied on immunoSEQ multiplex PCR, and the TCRdb table lists in-frame clones only, not all of them. The data contain some 130,000 clones, about 75% of them singletons. The sample comprised peripheral blood. The receptors were sampled from a man of 80 years or more with acute or convalescent COVID-19.

The chain combines TRBV7-8 with TRBJ1-5; a weak D match, TRBD1 (5 bases). Germline-derived CDR1 and CDR2 are SGHVS and FQNEAQ. V gave up 2 bases and J gave up 6 bases, with 14 bases separating them. The CDR3 consists of 15 residues. CDR3 in DNA: TGTGCCAGCAGCTTAAAGCTGGGAGGGGCTCAGCCCCAGCATTTT. Protein product: CASSLKLGGAQPQHF.

The CDR3 sequence: CASSIIQGNTEAFF. The CDR3 DNA sequence: TGTGCCAGTAGTATAATTCAGGGTAACACTGAAGCTTTCTTT. This chain joins TRBV19 and TRBJ1-1; D may be TRBD1 (5 bases). The CDR3 consists of 14 residues. Looked up from germline, CDR1 is LNHDA and CDR2 is SQIVND (reference sequence). V gave up 2 bases and J gave up 2 bases, with 9 bases separating them.

This chain links TRBV24-1 with TRBJ2-1; 12 nucleotides match TRBD2. CDR3 length: 16 residues. Germline CDR1 and CDR2: KGHDR and SFDVKD. V was clipped by 0 bases and J by 10 bases; unmatched bases: 6. In DNA form, the CDR3 reads TGTGCCACCAGTGATTTGGGCCTAGCGGGGGGGGGAGAGCAGTTCTTC. It encodes CATSDLGLAGGGEQFF.

The genes are TRBV11-2 and TRBJ1-1, with 9 positions matching TRBD1. Germline V gives CDR1 SGHAT, CDR2 FQNNGV. The CDR3 loop spans 16 amino acids. The J segment lost 3 bases and the V segment lost 3 bases, leaving 8 bases of the junction unmatched. Here the CDR3 DNA reads TGTGCCAGCAGCTTTGGGGGGACAGGGAGGTACACTGAAGCTTTCTTT. Its protein is CASSFGGTGRYTEAFF.

The chain carries TRBV5-6 and TRBJ1-2; D possibly corresponds to TRBD1 (6 bases). Germline V gene data show CDR1 as SGHDT and CDR2 as YYEEEE. Between the trimmed V and J ends, which lost 4 bases and 11 bases, there was a span of 15 bases. The CDR3 runs to 12 residues. CDR3: CASSRQAPSYTF. DNA of the CDR3: TGTGCCAGCAGCAGACAGGCCCCGTCTTACACCTTC.

This clone was detected only once. The chain joins TRBV11-2 to TRBJ2-1; 10 bases are a match to TRBD2. Per the germline V gene, CDR1 is SGHAT and CDR2 is FQNNGV. The CDR3 has 15 amino acids. The V segment lost 6 bases and the J segment 3 bases; nucleotides outside the gene matches: 5. CDR3 nucleotides: TGTGCCAGCAGACTGGGGACTAGCGACTACAATGAGCAGTTCTTC. This codes for CASRLGTSDYNEQFF.

There are a few counts of this clone. This chain joins TRBV2 and TRBJ1-5, with a tentative D call TRBD1 (5 bases). With 6 bases removed from V and 3 bases from J, the gap between germline ends came to 12 bases. Germline lookup yields CDR1 SNHLY and CDR2 FYNNEI. The CDR3 has 14 residues. The CDR3 protein is CASRTTGINQPQHF. The CDR3 nucleotides read TGTGCCAGCAGAACCACAGGAATCAATCAGCCCCAGCATTTT. The full variable domain, with the rest looked up from reference TRBV2 and TRBJ1-5, is EPEVTQTPSHQVTQMGQEVILRCVPISNHLYFYWYRQILGQKVEFLVSFYNNEISEKSEIFDDQFSVERPDGSNFTLKIRSTKLEDSAMYFCASRTTGINQPQHFGDGTRLSIL.

The chain employs TRBV5-1 and TRBJ2-5; 9 positions match TRBD2. The CDR3 extends over 16 amino acids. CDR1 is SGHRS, CDR2 YFSETQ, per germline. V lost 6 bases, J lost 5 bases, and 14 bases stayed unmatched. In DNA form, the CDR3 reads TGCGCCAGCAACCGGGGGATAGCGGGGGACAGCGAGACCCAGTACTTC. Amino acid sequence: CASNRGIAGDSETQYF. The full variable domain, rest sourced from reference TRBV5-1 and TRBJ2-5, is KAGVTQTPRYLIKTRGQQVTLSCSPISGHRSVSWYQQTPGQGLQFLFEYFSETQRNKGNFPGRFSGRQFSNSRSEMNVSTLELGDSALYLCASNRGIAGDSETQYFGPGTRLLVL.

V is TRBV5-1 and J is TRBJ1-1, with D possibly being TRBD1 (6 bases). Trimming took 0 bases from V and 4 from J, leaving 16 bases between them. The CDR3 length is 16 residues. Looked up from germline, CDR1 is SGHRS and CDR2 is YFSETQ. CDR3 coding DNA: TGCGCCAGCAGCTTGGCACGGGGGGCATTTGGCACTGAAGCTTTCTTT. Its translation: CASSLARGAFGTEAFF.

The V gene is TRBV27, the J gene TRBJ2-5; no firm D call. This CDR3 is 15 amino acids long. Trimming shortened V by 0 bases and J by 4 bases, and 12 bases separated the two germline ends. Germline V gene lookup returns CDR1 MNHEY and CDR2 SMNVEV (reference sequence). CDR3 loop: CASSLSSGSGETQYF. The CDR3 DNA follows: TGTGCCAGCAGTTTATCATCGGGTTCGGGAGAGACCCAGTACTTC.

The V call is TRBV7-2, the J call TRBJ2-5, with 9 nucleotides matching TRBD2. Germline V gene lookup returns CDR1 SGHTA and CDR2 FQGNSA. V gave up 6 bases and J gave up 4 bases; unmatched junction bases: 9. The CDR3 is 15 amino acids. The CDR3 bases are TGTGCCAGCAGTCCCTTGGGAGCGGGAGGAGAGACCCAGTACTTC. As protein: CASSPLGAGGETQYF.

The chain has TRBV28 and TRBJ2-6, with D maybe TRBD2 (5 bases). V dropped 3 bases and J dropped 4 bases, with 19 bases sitting between them. The CDR3 runs to 18 residues. Germline V CDR1 and CDR2: MDHEN, SYDVKM. The CDR3 DNA follows: TGTGCCAGCAGTTTCCTCCGGGATAGTCTCAGGGGGGCCAACGTCCTGACTTTC. Translating gives CASSFLRDSLRGANVLTF.

V usage is TRBV5-1 and J usage is TRBJ1-1, with a weak D call TRBD1 (6 bases). The germline V and J ends were trimmed by 0 bases and 0 bases, with 12 bases remaining between them. From germline, CDR1 is SGHRS and CDR2 YFSETQ. The CDR3 is made up of 16 amino acids. CDR3 residues: CASSLGRGLMNTEAFF. For the CDR3, the DNA is TGCGCCAGCAGCTTGGGCAGGGGCCTCATGAACACTGAAGCTTTCTTT.